These 18 T cell receptor beta chains were all obtained from the same sample, sequenced in a study of CD8+ T cells in alopecia areata (dated by TCRdb to 2016 to 2018). Libraries were prepared through the immunoSEQ multiplex PCR assay. RNA was extracted from all samples and reverse transcribed into cDNA as template for TCR sequencing. TCRdb re-hosts the immuneACCESS table, in-frame sequences only. Its copies lack some clones; in the studies checked, an unresolved V gene accounts for under half of them, and the cause for the rest is not known. Within this sample are 150,000 to 200,000 clones, with 55% to 65% of them counted one time only. Of the sample, less than 5% is held by the ten largest clones. Specimen: CD4+ T cells sorted from blood. The receptors stem from a human donor in good health.

There are a few counts of this clone. The chain couples TRBV29-1 to TRBJ2-7; D remains ambiguous. This CDR3 is 10 amino acids long. The germline V gene has CDR1 SQVTM and CDR2 ANQGSEA. V lost 2 bases to trimming and J lost 6 bases, with 5 bases between them. The CDR3 here is CSVENSEQYF. DNA of the CDR3: TGCAGCGTTGAAAACTCCGAGCAGTACTTC.

The rearrangement links TRBV30 to TRBJ2-2; no clear D. Germline CDR1 GTSNPN, CDR2 SVGIG (reference sequence). This CDR3 has 15 amino acids. Trimming removed 4 bases from V and 1 base from J, with 13 bases in between. CDR3 nucleotide sequence: TGTGCCTGGAACAATTGGCTGATGAACACCGGGGAGCTGTTTTTT. Its translation is CAWNNWLMNTGELFF.

The chain employs TRBV7-9 and TRBJ2-7; D unresolved. The CDR3 runs to 14 residues. Trimming left V 4 bases short and J 6 bases short, with 16 bases between. Germline assignment: CDR1 SEHNR and CDR2 FQNEAQ (reference sequence). The CDR3 spells CASSSTERAAEQYF. DNA for the CDR3: TGTGCCAGCAGCTCAACAGAGCGCGCCGCCGAGCAGTACTTC.

The CDR3 reads CATSRDEVNQPQHF. In DNA form, the CDR3 reads TGTGCCACCAGCAGAGATGAAGTCAATCAGCCCCAGCATTTT. This chain uses TRBV15 with TRBJ1-5; no reliable D call. This CDR3 region has 14 residues. The germline V gene has CDR1 LNHNV and CDR2 YYDKDF (reference sequence). Deletions cut 0 bases from V and 3 bases from J, with 6 bases between.

The chain links TRBV30 to TRBJ1-4; tentative D call: TRBD1 (5 bases). V was clipped by 2 bases and J by 7 bases, with 17 bases between them. Germline V CDR1 and CDR2: GTSNPN, SVGIG (reference sequence). The CDR3 has 15 residues. CDR3: CAWSPRPRDSEKLFF. The CDR3 region has the DNA TGTGCCTGGAGTCCTAGGCCGAGGGACTCTGAAAAACTGTTTTTT. The whole variable domain, remainder taken from reference TRBV30 and TRBJ1-4, is SQTIHQWPATLVQPVGSPLSLECTVEGTSNPNLYWYRQAAGRGLQLLFYSVGIGQISSEVPQNLSASRPQDRQFILSSKKLLLSDSGFYLCAWSPRPRDSEKLFFGSGTQLSVL.

The sample holds a few counts of this clone. The CDR3 sequence: CASRQAPGGQYF. The DNA of the CDR3 is TGTGCCAGTCGACAGGCGCCCGGGGGGCAGTACTTC. The chain recombines TRBV28 with TRBJ2-5; a possible D gene is TRBD2 (7 bases). Germline V CDR1 and CDR2: MDHEN, SYDVKM. Trimming took off 9 bases at V and 11 bases at J, with 19 bases between the two ends. The CDR3 extends over 12 amino acids.

This clone was seen only a few times. This sequence joins TRBV29-1 and TRBJ1-5; 7 nucleotides align to TRBD1. Germline-derived CDR1 and CDR2 are SQVTM and ANQGSEA. The ends lost 6 bases at V and 0 bases at J; junction bases unmatched: 8. The CDR3 length is 15 residues. The CDR3 reads CSVLLQGISNQPQHF. Here the CDR3 DNA reads TGCAGCGTCCTTTTACAGGGGATTAGCAATCAGCCCCAGCATTTT. The whole variable domain, filled in from reference TRBV29-1 and TRBJ1-5, reads SAVISQKPSRDICQRGTSLTIQCQVDSQVTMMFWYRQQPGQSLTLIATANQGSEATYESGFVIDKFPISRPNLTFSTLTVSNMSPEDSSIYLCSVLLQGISNQPQHFGDGTRLSIL.

DNA for the CDR3: TGTGCCAGCAGTCGAACTCTGCCCCAGCATTTT. This encodes CASSRTLPQHF. The J gene is TRBJ1-5, the V gene TRBV28, with D hard to call. Trimming stripped 5 bases from V and 9 bases from J, with 8 bases between. Germline V gene data show CDR1 as MDHEN and CDR2 as SYDVKM. CDR3 size: 11 residues.

The chain couples TRBV2 to TRBJ1-4; D unclear. Trimming took off 4 bases at V and 14 bases at J, with 11 bases between the two ends. The CDR3 loop spans 11 amino acids. Germline CDR1 SNHLY, CDR2 FYNNEI. Written as DNA, the CDR3 is TGTGCCAGCAGTGTAACCGGAACTCTGTTTTTT. It encodes CASSVTGTLFF. The whole variable domain, remainder taken from reference TRBV2 and TRBJ1-4, is EPEVTQTPSHQVTQMGQEVILRCVPISNHLYFYWYRQILGQKVEFLVSFYNNEISEKSEIFDDQFSVERPDGSNFTLKIRSTKLEDSAMYFCASSVTGTLFFGSGTQLSVL.

This clone was counted only a few times. CDR3 sequence reads: CSVRREPHTQYF. The CDR3 bases are TGCAGCGTCCGGCGGGAGCCACATACGCAGTATTTT. The V gene is TRBV29-1, the J gene TRBJ2-3; 7 positions agree with TRBD2. V was pared by 6 bases and J by 7 bases, with 7 bases of the junction left unmatched. This CDR3 has 12 residues. Germline loops: CDR1 SQVTM, CDR2 ANQGSEA.

This clone was picked up a small number of times. The chain carries TRBV23-1 and TRBJ1-2; D remains unclear. TRBV23-1 is an ORF for which the function is uncertain. Deletions cut 4 bases from V and 2 bases from J, with 8 bases between. The CDR3 has 13 residues. CDR3 amino acids: CASSLRGNYGYTF. CDR3 nucleotide sequence: TGCGCCAGCAGTCTACGGGGAAACTATGGCTACACCTTC.

The chain combines TRBV27 with TRBJ2-7; TRBD2 aligns across 7 bases. Trimming cost V 10 bases and J 3 bases; bases outside gene matches: 12. CDR1 and CDR2 from the germline V gene are MNHEY and SMNVEV (reference sequence). This CDR3 has 14 residues. This CDR3 is CATALSSGYYEQYF. CDR3 nucleotide sequence: TGTGCCACTGCCTTGAGTAGCGGGTACTACGAGCAGTACTTC.

This clone appeared a few times. At one of its ends the junction is not consistent with the germline gene, which may arise from a read error. The DNA for the CDR3 is TGTGCCAGCACCTTAGGGGCCCTCAATGAGCAGTTCTTC. This sequence encodes CASTLGALNEQFF. The chain uses TRBV7-9 and TRBJ2-1; D is perhaps TRBD1 (5 bases). The CDR3 length is 13 residues. Germline CDR1 SEHNR, CDR2 FQNEAQ (reference sequence).

The J gene is TRBJ2-5, the V gene TRBV28; 8 nucleotides agree with TRBD1. The CDR3 consists of 16 residues. The V gene end was trimmed by 8 bases and the J gene end by 2 bases; junction bases not matched to a gene: 13. Per the germline V gene, CDR1 is MDHEN and CDR2 is SYDVKM. The CDR3 sequence: CASSRPPYRGQETQYF. CDR3 in DNA: TGTGCCAGCTCCCGCCCTCCATACAGGGGGCAAGAGACCCAGTACTTC.

For this clone: Other DNA variants within this sample encode the same CDR3. V usage is TRBV29-1 and J usage is TRBJ1-1; D may be TRBD1 (5 bases). V was trimmed by 5 bases and J by 0 bases, leaving 7 bases between them. The CDR3 consists of 12 residues. CDR1 is SQVTM, CDR2 ANQGSEA, per germline. The CDR3 here is CSVRGLNTEAFF. The CDR3 DNA sequence: TGCAGCGTTCGGGGCCTGAACACTGAAGCTTTCTTT.

The chain links TRBV6-1 to TRBJ1-2; D call uncertain. The V gene's germline CDR1 is MNHNS and CDR2 SASEGT. The ends were cut back, 7 bases at V and 0 bases at J, with 12 bases in the middle. The CDR3 loop spans 14 amino acids. In DNA, the CDR3 is TGTGCCAGCACCCGAGACGGCGCTAACTATGGCTACACCTTC. Translating gives CASTRDGANYGYTF.

This chain joins TRBV5-6 and TRBJ2-3; a weak D match, TRBD2 (6 bases). Germline V gene lookup returns CDR1 SGHDT and CDR2 YYEEEE. V was clipped by 4 bases and J by 3 bases, with 15 bases between them. The CDR3 spans 15 residues. The CDR3 DNA sequence: TGTGCCAGCAGCCCAGGGACGGGAGATACAGATACGCAGTATTTT. This gives the protein CASSPGTGDTDTQYF.

This sequence joins TRBV9 and TRBJ2-2; D unresolved. V lost 0 bases and J 5 bases, leaving 5 bases between the germline ends. CDR1 is SGDLS and CDR2 is YYNGEE in the germline V gene. This CDR3 has 13 residues. The CDR3 coding sequence is TGTGCCAGCAGCGTAGAAGTTACCGGGGAGCTGTTTTTT. Protein sequence: CASSVEVTGELFF.